These 11 T cell receptor beta chains were all obtained from the same sample, sequenced in a study of blood T cell repertoires in COVID-19. Repertoires were generated with immunoSEQ multiplex PCR, while TCRdb's copy carries only in-frame clones and drops some. The data show some 190,000 clones, 85% seen once. The sequencing input was peripheral blood. These receptors originate from an older woman with acute or convalescent COVID-19.

The rearrangement links TRBV7-3 to TRBJ2-3; 11 positions match TRBD2. There are 16 residues in the CDR3. The germline V gene encodes CDR1 SGHTA and CDR2 FQGTGA. V lost 3 bases and J lost 7; bases outside the gene matches: 9. The CDR3 here is CASSFGLAGGGNTQYF. The CDR3 coding sequence is TGTGCCAGCAGCTTTGGGCTAGCGGGGGGCGGAAATACGCAGTATTTT.

The CDR3 DNA is TGTGCCAGCAGTGAATCGACAGGTTCCTCTGGGGCCAACGTCCTGACTTTC. Its translation is CASSESTGSSGANVLTF. The V call is TRBV6-1, the J call TRBJ2-6; the D gene is possibly TRBD1 (6 bases). Trimming left V 2 bases short and J 0 bases short, with 11 bases between. The germline V gene encodes CDR1 MNHNS and CDR2 SASEGT. The CDR3 contains 17 residues.

This clone has only one observation. The gene calls are TRBV5-4 and TRBJ2-1; TRBD2 matches 13 bases. V gave up 0 bases and J gave up 7 bases; unmatched junction bases: 4. This CDR3 comprises 16 residues. Looked up from germline, CDR1 is SGHNT and CDR2 is YYREEE (reference sequence). In DNA form, the CDR3 reads TGTGCCAGCAGCTTGGCAAGACTAGCGGGAGGAAATGAGCAGTTCTTC. This sequence encodes CASSLARLAGGNEQFF.

The chain couples TRBV6-2 or TRBV6-3 to TRBJ1-6, with a possible D match to TRBD1 (5 bases). With 5 bases removed from V and 10 bases from J, the gap between germline ends came to 18 bases. Germline-derived CDR1 and CDR2 are MNHEY and SVGEGT. There are 15 residues in the CDR3. The CDR3 spells CASSAQVPIISPLHF. Here the CDR3 DNA reads TGTGCCAGCAGTGCACAGGTGCCTATAATCTCACCCCTCCACTTT.

The CDR3 sequence is CASSPSPTAYSNQPQHF. CDR3 coding DNA: TGTGCCAGCAGTCCGTCCCCGACAGCTTATAGCAATCAGCCCCAGCATTTT. The V and J genes are TRBV6-6 and TRBJ1-5; D is possibly TRBD1 (5 bases). CDR1 is MNHNY and CDR2 is SVGAGI in the germline V gene (reference sequence). The V gene lost 5 bases and the J gene lost 0 bases, with 17 bases spanning the gap. The CDR3 contains 17 residues.

The chain's CDR3 is CAWSVTSGRSTDTQYF. The CDR3 DNA sequence: TGTGCCTGGAGTGTAACTAGCGGGAGGAGCACAGATACGCAGTATTTT. The chain uses TRBV30 and TRBJ2-3; 12 bases are a match to TRBD2. CDR3 length: 16 amino acids. CDR1 is GTSNPN, CDR2 SVGIG, per germline (reference sequence). The V and J ends lost 0 bases and 0 bases, in that order; junction bases with no gene match: 1.

This chain's CDR3 is CASSLEGGRSYEQYF. The CDR3 region has the DNA TGCGCCAGCAGCTTGGAAGGGGGCCGCTCCTACGAGCAGTACTTC. The chain couples TRBV5-1 to TRBJ2-7; 7 nucleotides align to TRBD1. Germline CDR1 SGHRS, CDR2 YFSETQ. The CDR3 sequence is 15 residues long. V lost 0 bases to trimming and J lost 0 bases; unmatched junction nucleotides: 3.

The gene calls are TRBV11-3 and TRBJ2-7; possible D gene TRBD2, 6 bases. The V end lost 5 bases, the J end lost 3 bases, and 14 bases lay between the germline ends. CDR3 length equals 14 residues. CDR1 and CDR2 (germline): SGHNT, YENEEA. Written as DNA, the CDR3 is TGTGCCAGCAGCCTTAGCGGTCCAAACTACGAGCAGTACTTC. Translated: CASSLSGPNYEQYF.

This clone was observed a single time. This rearrangement joins TRBV25-1 to TRBJ1-1; 9 bases align to TRBD1. Germline values: CDR1 MGHDK, CDR2 SYGVNS. V gave up 4 bases and J gave up 7 bases; unmatched junction bases: 7. There are 14 residues in the CDR3. CDR3 in amino acids: CASSGRDREFEAFF. CDR3 nucleotide sequence: TGTGCCAGCAGTGGACGGGACAGGGAATTTGAAGCTTTCTTT.

Only one count was recorded for this clone. This sequence joins TRBV5-5 and TRBJ2-7; 8 bases match TRBD1. This CDR3 has 14 residues. The germline CDR1 and CDR2 sequences are SGHKS and YYEKEE (reference sequence). J lost 6 bases, V lost 4 bases, and 9 bases had no gene match. The CDR3 nucleotides read TGTGCCAGCAGCATTTCCGGACAGGGCGCCGAGCAGTACTTC. It translates to CASSISGQGAEQYF.

The V call is TRBV4-1, the J call TRBJ1-2; 9 bases are a match to TRBD1. The CDR3 runs 15 residues. Looked up from germline, CDR1 is MGHRA and CDR2 is YSYEKL. With V trimmed by 1 base and J by 10 bases, 10 bases remained unmatched. The CDR3 reads CASSQVVGTGLNYTF. The CDR3 DNA follows: TGCGCCAGCAGCCAAGTGGTTGGGACAGGGTTGAACTACACCTTC.